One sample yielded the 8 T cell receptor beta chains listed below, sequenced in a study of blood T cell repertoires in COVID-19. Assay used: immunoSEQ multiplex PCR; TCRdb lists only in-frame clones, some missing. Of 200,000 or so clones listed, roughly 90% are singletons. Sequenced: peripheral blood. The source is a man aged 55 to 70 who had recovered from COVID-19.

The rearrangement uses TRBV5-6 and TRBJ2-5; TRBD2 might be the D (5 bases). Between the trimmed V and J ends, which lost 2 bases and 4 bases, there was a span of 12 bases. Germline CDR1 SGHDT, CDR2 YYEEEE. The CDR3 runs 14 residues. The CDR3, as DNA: TGTGCCAGCAGCTTTCTCGGGGTCCTAGAGACCCAGTACTTC. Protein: CASSFLGVLETQYF.

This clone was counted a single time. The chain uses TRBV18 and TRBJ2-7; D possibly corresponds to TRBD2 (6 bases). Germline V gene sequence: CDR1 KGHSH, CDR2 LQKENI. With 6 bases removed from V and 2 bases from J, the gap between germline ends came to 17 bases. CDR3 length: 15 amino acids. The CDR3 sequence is CASSRDSGSTYEQYF. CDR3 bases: TGTGCCAGCTCCCGGGACTCGGGATCGACCTACGAGCAGTACTTC.

CDR3 DNA: TGCGCCAGCAGCCAGATGCCCGGGACAGCCTACGAGCAGTACTTC. It is translated as CASSQMPGTAYEQYF. This chain uses TRBV4-3 with TRBJ2-7; 7 positions match TRBD1. The CDR3 consists of 15 residues. The germline V gene has CDR1 LGHNA and CDR2 YSLEER. The trim removed 3 bases at V and 2 bases at J, leaving 7 bases unmatched.

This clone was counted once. This CDR3 is CASSPQTQGPVGANVLTF. CDR3 nucleotide sequence: TGTGCCAGCTCACCTCAGACCCAGGGCCCCGTTGGGGCCAACGTCCTGACTTTC. The chain has TRBV18 and TRBJ2-6; tentative D call: TRBD1 (5 bases). The CDR3 loop spans 18 amino acids. Trimming cost V 3 bases and J 3 bases, with 18 bases left between them. Per the germline V gene, CDR1 is KGHSH and CDR2 is LQKENI.

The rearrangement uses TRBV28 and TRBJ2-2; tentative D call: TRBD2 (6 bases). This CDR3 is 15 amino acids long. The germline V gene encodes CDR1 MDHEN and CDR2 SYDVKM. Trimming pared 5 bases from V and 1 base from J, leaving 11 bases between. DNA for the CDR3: TGTGCCAGCAGTCCCCCGGGACTGAACACCGGGGAGCTGTTTTTT. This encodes CASSPPGLNTGELFF.

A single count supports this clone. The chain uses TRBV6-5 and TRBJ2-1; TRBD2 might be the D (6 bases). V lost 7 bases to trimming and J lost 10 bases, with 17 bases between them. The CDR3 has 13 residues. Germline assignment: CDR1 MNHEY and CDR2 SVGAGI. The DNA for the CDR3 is TGTGCCAGCACCCGGCGGGGACGTGCCGAGCAGTTCTTC. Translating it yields CASTRRGRAEQFF.

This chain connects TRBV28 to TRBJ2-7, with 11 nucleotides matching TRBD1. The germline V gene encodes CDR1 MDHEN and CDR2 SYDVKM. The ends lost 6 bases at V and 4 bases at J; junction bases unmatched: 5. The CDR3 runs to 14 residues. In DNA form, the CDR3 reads TGTGCCAGCAGCGGGACAGGGGGTAGGTACGAGCAGTACTTC. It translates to CASSGTGGRYEQYF.

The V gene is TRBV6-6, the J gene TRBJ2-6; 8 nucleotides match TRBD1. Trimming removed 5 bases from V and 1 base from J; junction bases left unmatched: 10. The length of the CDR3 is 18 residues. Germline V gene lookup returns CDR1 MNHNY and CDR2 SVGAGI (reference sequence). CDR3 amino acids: CASSLFGQGGSGANVLTF. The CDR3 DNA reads TGTGCCAGCAGTCTCTTCGGACAGGGTGGGTCTGGGGCCAACGTCCTGACTTTC.